These 21 T cell receptor beta chains came from one sample sequenced in a study of CD8+CD57+ T cells in acquired aplastic anemia. Profiling that covered TCR beta VDJ and CDR3 relied on genomic DNA as its template. A single record per CDR3 protein comes from TCRdb applying MiXCR to the reads. This table holds 200,000 to 300,000 distinct CDR3 sequences, 65% to 90% found once. In patients chosen for sequencing, flow cytometry had shown CD8+CD57+ cell expansion. Material for sequencing was sorted CD4+, CD8+, or CD8+CD57+ T cells (not recorded which) from PBMCs. Every receptor here comes from a human donor with aplastic anemia.

This clonotype was recorded once. The CDR3 carries no conserved terminal phenylalanine or tryptophan, so it likely arises from a read error. The DNA is left out, because the CDR3 cannot be placed on it with certainty; the CDR3 is given as TCRdb lists it. The chain uses TRBV24-1 and TRBJ2-1; TRBD2 was called by the table and not checked on the DNA. From its first to its last residue, the CDR3 has 15 amino acids. Germline lookup yields CDR1 KGHDR and CDR2 SFDVKD. The CDR3 spells CATSGIAGSSNEQSG.

In regard to this clonotype: Possible read error: a much larger clone is one base away. V and J are TRBV7-8 and TRBJ2-5; no firm D call. The CDR3 is 14 amino acids. Germline-derived CDR1 and CDR2 are SGHVS and FQNEAQ. The CDR3 here is CASSLAREPDTQYF. The DNA for the CDR3 is TGTGCCAGCAGCTTAGCGAGAGAGCCCGATACGCAGTATTTC.

The J gene is TRBJ1-5, the V gene TRBV7-9; D call uncertain. CDR1 is SEHNR and CDR2 is FQNEAQ in the germline V gene (reference sequence). V was trimmed by 3 bases and J by 15 bases, leaving 24 bases between them. This CDR3 region has 15 residues. The CDR3 is CASSFTGAMSRSSHF. Here the CDR3 DNA reads TGTGCCAGCAGCTTTACTGGCGCAATGAGCAGGTCTTCGCATTTT.

As to this clonotype: At one boundary the junction diverges from the germline segment, which might be a read error. CDR3 nucleotides: TGTGCCAGCAGCTTAGCCCTGACAACAAAAGCTGAACCTTTCTTT. The encoded protein is CASSLALTTKAEPFF. The chain joins TRBV7-6 to TRBJ1-1; unclear D gene. Germline CDR1 is SGHVS and CDR2 is FNYEAQ. The CDR3 loop spans 15 amino acids. Together with reference TRBV7-6 and TRBJ1-1, the CDR3 gives the full variable domain: GAGVSQSPRYKVTKRGQDVALRCDPISGHVSLYWYRQALGQGPEFLTYFNYEAQQDKSGLPNDRFSAERPEGSISTLTIQRTEQRDSAMYRCASSLALTTKAEPFFGQGTRLTVV.

A note on this clonotype: A read error is likely, as this CDR3 ends without the conserved phenylalanine or tryptophan. This chain links TRBV15 with TRBJ2-1; D is uncertain. Germline assignment: CDR1 LNHNV and CDR2 YYDKDF (reference sequence). The CDR3 covers 13 residues. The CDR3 DNA sequence: TGTGCCAGCAGCGATGGGTACATCCATGCGCAGTTCGTC. Translating gives CASSDGYIHAQFV.

The chain combines TRBV7-9 with TRBJ2-3; no definite D call. Per the germline V gene, CDR1 is SEHNR and CDR2 is FQNEAQ (reference sequence). CDR3 length equals 17 residues. Trimming took off 1 base at V and 8 bases at J, with 22 bases between the two ends. The CDR3 reads CASSLVPTNEKLFTQYF. The CDR3 DNA follows: TGTGCCAGCAGCTTAGTCCCAACTAATGAAAAACTGTTTACGCAGTATTTT.

Turning to this clonotype: Relative to the germline gene, one junction end is altered; a read error may explain this. This rearrangement joins TRBV7-8 to TRBJ2-3, with 7 bases lining up with TRBD2. The CDR3 sequence is 15 residues long. CDR1 and CDR2 (germline): SGHVS, FQNEAQ. The CDR3 sequence: CAGSLPGGPDTQYYF. The CDR3 DNA sequence: TGTGCCGGCAGCTTACCGGGAGGTCCCGATACGCAGTATTATTTT. Variable domain in full (rest from reference TRBV7-8 and TRBJ2-3): GAGVSQSPRYKVAKRGQDVALRCDPISGHVSLFWYQQALGQGPEFLTYFQNEAQLDKSGLPSDRFFAERPEGSVSTLKIQRTQQEDSAVYLCAGSLPGGPDTQYYFGPGTRLTVL.

This rearrangement joins TRBV7-2 to TRBJ2-7; D is possibly TRBD2 (6 bases). Trimming cost V 2 bases and J 3 bases, with 20 bases left between them. The CDR3 loop spans 17 amino acids. Looked up from germline, CDR1 is SGHTA and CDR2 is FQGNSA. The CDR3 DNA reads TGTGCCAGCAGCTTAAAAAGGGCTAGCGTTACTGACTACGAGCAGTACTTC. This translates into CASSLKRASVTDYEQYF.

This clonotype was seen more than once but under ten times. The chain combines TRBV7-2 with TRBJ1-2; D is perhaps TRBD1 (6 bases). The V and J ends lost 3 bases and 14 bases respectively, with 25 bases between them. Germline assignment: CDR1 SGHTA and CDR2 FQGNSA. The CDR3 runs to 15 residues. CDR3 nucleotide sequence: TGTGCCAGCAGCTTGACGGGGGGCGCCGACTATGACTATACCTTC. Its protein is CASSLTGGADYDYTF.

Concerning this clonotype itself: One end of the junction is discordant with germline, which a read error may explain. The chain's CDR3 is CASSLASTNETQFF. CDR3 coding DNA: TGTGCCAGCAGCTTAGCCTCAACTAATGAAACGCAGTTTTTT. The rearrangement joins TRBV7-4 to TRBJ2-3; D ambiguous. Germline V lookup: CDR1 SGHVT, CDR2 SQSDAQ. This CDR3 has 14 amino acids.

This chain joins TRBV20-1 and TRBJ2-5; maybe TRBD2 (6 bases). The end of the DNA fits TRBJ2-7 better, so the J call may be wrong. CDR3 size: 16 residues. Germline loops: CDR1 DFQATT, CDR2 SNEGSKA (reference sequence). Here the CDR3 DNA reads TGCAGTGCTAGACCCCAGGTTCCGGCGCGGGGCTACGAGCAGTACTTC. Amino acids: CSARPQVPARGYEQYF.

Note on this clonotype: Sequence at one end of the junction differs from germline and may be a read error. The rearrangement joins TRBV2 to TRBJ1-1; D not resolved. The CDR3 loop spans 11 amino acids. From germline, CDR1 is SNHLY and CDR2 FYNNEI. For the CDR3, the DNA is TGCGCCAGCAGGCGGAATGGTGAAGCTTTCTTT. Translated, it gives CASRRNGEAFF.

This clonotype was picked up one time. The junction departs from the called germline gene at one end, perhaps through a read error. The rearrangement links TRBV2 to TRBJ2-1; possible D gene TRBD1, 6 bases. The J call may be mistaken, given a closer DNA end match to TRBJ1-1. Looked up from germline, CDR1 is SNHLY and CDR2 is FYNNEI. This CDR3 has 15 residues. The DNA of the CDR3 is TGTGCCAGTAGTGGGGCGAGGGGGGCGAACAATGAAGCTTTCTTT. Translation gives CASSGARGANNEAFF.

V usage is TRBV2 and J usage is TRBJ1-4; D remains unclear. Germline-derived CDR1 and CDR2 are SNHLY and FYNNEI. Trimming stripped 8 bases from V and 16 bases from J, with 23 bases between. The CDR3 has 13 residues. The chain's CDR3 is CASHGRINDKQFF. CDR3 bases: TGTGCCAGCCACGGCAGGATCAATGACAAGCAGTTTTTT.

The chain couples TRBV7-2 to TRBJ2-3, with D perhaps TRBD2 (5 bases). The V gene's germline CDR1 is SGHTA and CDR2 FQGNSA. The germline V and J ends were trimmed by 2 bases and 3 bases, with 12 bases remaining between them. This CDR3 comprises 15 residues. DNA for the CDR3: TGTGCCAGCAGCTTACCCCGGGGTGGAACAGATACGCAGTATTTT. This codes for CASSLPRGGTDTQYF. Full variable domain (rest looked up from reference TRBV7-2 and TRBJ2-3): GAGVSQSPSNKVTEKGKDVELRCDPISGHTALYWYRQSLGQGLEFLIYFQGNSAPDKSGLPSDRFSAERTGGSVSTLTIQRTQQEDSAVYLCASSLPRGGTDTQYFGPGTRLTVL.

Remarks on this clonotype: Mismatch with germline at one junction end may stem from a read error. The J gene is TRBJ2-3, the V gene TRBV7-8, with a possible D match to TRBD1 (6 bases). This CDR3 is 13 amino acids long. Germline assignment: CDR1 SGHVS and CDR2 FQNEAQ. DNA for the CDR3: TGTGCCAGCGGCGAAGGGGGAACAGATAAGCAGTATTTT. Translating gives CASGEGGTDKQYF.

Concerning this clonotype: One junction end disagrees with the germline gene, perhaps due to a read error. This chain links TRBV7-9 with TRBJ2-5, with 10 bases that match TRBD2. The length of the CDR3 is 12 residues. CDR1 is SEHNR, CDR2 FQNEAQ, per germline (reference sequence). CDR3 amino acids: CASRVQRSGGGF. The DNA for the CDR3 is TGTGCCAGCAGGGTTCAAAGAAGCGGGGGGGGCTTC.

Details on this clonotype: Given the absence of the conserved phenylalanine or tryptophan at the CDR3 end, a read error is likely. The limits of the CDR3 on the DNA are not certain, so only TCRdb's listed CDR3 is given. The V and J genes are TRBV9 and TRBJ2-3; the table's D call of TRBD1 was not tested on the DNA. CDR1 is SGDLS, CDR2 YYNGEE, per germline. Ends included, the CDR3 has 13 residues. CDR3 loop: CASGDGCATPQFV.

Comments on this clonotype: A read error may account for a junction end that differs from germline. The chain recombines TRBV7-6 with TRBJ1-1; D perhaps matches TRBD1 (6 bases). The CDR3 is 14 residues long. The germline V gene encodes CDR1 SGHVS and CDR2 FNYEAQ. CDR3 in amino acids: CASSSTVGGRDSPF. For the CDR3, the DNA is TGTGCCAGCAGCTCAACCGTTGGGGGGCGCGATTCACCCTTT.

Turning to this clonotype: Germline and junction disagree at one end, which may indicate a read error. The chain recombines TRBV2 with TRBJ1-5, with unresolved D. Per the germline V gene, CDR1 is SNHLY and CDR2 is FYNNEI. The CDR3 has 14 residues. The CDR3 region is CASSEGCSNQPQHF. In DNA, the CDR3 is TGTGCCAGCAGTGAAGGCTGCAGCAATCAGCCGCAGCATTTT.

V usage is TRBV7-9 and J usage is TRBJ2-3; D is possibly TRBD1 (5 bases). The J call is in doubt because the DNA end fits TRBJ1-5 better. Germline CDR1 SEHNR, CDR2 FQNEAQ (reference sequence). This CDR3 has 14 amino acids. CDR3 DNA: TGTGCCAGCAGCCTACAAGACAGCGGGCAGCCCCAGCATTTT. This translates into CASSLQDSGQPQHF.